Presented here are 23 T cell receptor beta chains from one specimen sequenced in a study of cytomegalovirus exposure and HLA in healthy donors. The PCR contained 60 Vbeta and 13 Jbeta primers. The method was immunoSEQ multiplex PCR; TCRdb's version includes in-frame clones alone and lacks a portion of them. The table lists roughly 40,000 clones. Sequenced input: PBMCs. The receptors originated from a male donor in good health and CMV-seronegative.

This sequence joins TRBV19 and TRBJ2-2; TRBD1 might be the D (6 bases). Germline CDR1 reads LNHDA; CDR2 reads SQIVND (reference sequence). V lost 4 bases and J lost 5, with 14 bases in between. The CDR3 has 15 amino acids. CDR3 sequence (DNA): TGTGCCAGTAGTAGGGGGACAACCTTGACCGGGGAGCTGTTTTTT. The encoded protein is CASSRGTTLTGELFF.

V and J are TRBV6-1 and TRBJ1-1; 7 bases align to TRBD1. The V segment lost 10 bases and the J segment 0 bases; nucleotides outside the gene matches: 8. Germline V gives CDR1 MNHNS, CDR2 SASEGT. The CDR3 has 14 residues. The CDR3 bases are TGTGCCACCTATACAGGGGCCGTGAACACTGAAGCTTTCTTT. This codes for CATYTGAVNTEAFF.

This chain connects TRBV13 to TRBJ1-4; D is possibly TRBD1 (5 bases). The CDR3 loop spans 13 amino acids. In germline, CDR1 is PRHDT, CDR2 FYEKMQ (reference sequence). V was clipped by 3 bases and J by 4 bases, with 6 bases between them. Here the CDR3 reads CASSFGGNEKLFF. The CDR3 nucleotides are TGTGCCAGCAGCTTCGGGGGTAATGAAAAACTGTTTTTT.

CDR3: CASSQPGGRREDQPQHF. In DNA, the CDR3 is TGCGCCAGCAGCCAACCCGGGGGGCGCCGGGAGGATCAGCCCCAGCATTTT. This chain joins TRBV4-1 and TRBJ1-5; tentatively, D is TRBD1 (6 bases). Germline V CDR1 and CDR2: MGHRA, YSYEKL. CDR3 length equals 17 residues. V was pared by 2 bases and J by 5 bases, with 19 bases between.

The CDR3 DNA reads TGTGCCAGTAGTGTCGGGAGGAATCAGCCCCAGCATTTT. Translation: CASSVGRNQPQHF. The chain carries TRBV19 and TRBJ1-5; D ambiguous. Looked up from germline, CDR1 is LNHDA and CDR2 is SQIVND (reference sequence). This CDR3 is 13 amino acids long. Trimming pared 5 bases from V and 4 bases from J, leaving 9 bases between. The full variable domain, rest sourced from reference TRBV19 and TRBJ1-5, is DGGITQSPKYLFRKEGQNVTLSCEQNLNHDAMYWYRQDPGQGLRLIYYSQIVNDFQKGDIAEGYSVSREKKESFPLTVTSAQKNPTAFYLCASSVGRNQPQHFGDGTRLSIL.

The chain is built from TRBV7-3 and TRBJ2-1; the match to TRBD1 covers 7 bases. J lost 1 base, V lost 5 bases, and 8 bases had no gene match. The CDR3 loop spans 16 amino acids. Germline V gives CDR1 SGHTA, CDR2 FQGTGA. CDR3 protein: CASSARQGSSYNEQFF. In DNA, the CDR3 is TGTGCCAGCAGCGCTAGACAGGGAAGTTCCTACAATGAGCAGTTCTTC. Together with reference TRBV7-3 and TRBJ2-1, the CDR3 gives the full variable domain: GAGVSQTPSNKVTEKGKYVELRCDPISGHTALYWYRQSLGQGPEFLIYFQGTGAADDSGLPNDRFFAVRPEGSVSTLKIQRTERGDSAVYLCASSARQGSSYNEQFFGPGTRLTVL.

The chain recombines TRBV28 with TRBJ1-5; the match to TRBD1 covers 7 bases. The CDR3 runs to 15 residues. Germline lookup yields CDR1 MDHEN and CDR2 SYDVKM. The ends lost 4 bases at V and 3 bases at J; junction bases unmatched: 6. CDR3 DNA sequence: TGTGCCAGCAGTTCCCCGGGACAGAACAATCAGCCCCAGCATTTT. It encodes CASSSPGQNNQPQHF. Using reference TRBV28 and TRBJ1-5 for the parts outside the CDR3, the full variable domain is DVKVTQSSRYLVKRTGEKVFLECVQDMDHENMFWYRQDPGLGLRLIYFSYDVKMKEKGDIPEGYSVSREKKERFSLILESASTNQTSMYLCASSSPGQNNQPQHFGDGTRLSIL.

This chain joins TRBV19 and TRBJ2-2, with 9 bases that match TRBD2. Germline V gene data show CDR1 as LNHDA and CDR2 as SQIVND (reference sequence). CDR3 length: 15 amino acids. J was trimmed by 7 bases and V by 3 bases; bases with no gene match: 6. Here the CDR3 reads CASSMRLAAGGELFF. The CDR3 nucleotides are TGTGCCAGTAGTATGAGACTAGCGGCGGGCGGGGAGCTGTTTTTT.

The chain has TRBV12-5 and TRBJ2-1, with 11 bases identical to TRBD2. From germline, CDR1 is LGHNT and CDR2 FRNRAP. The CDR3 spans 18 residues. The V gene end was trimmed by 1 base and the J gene end by 3 bases; junction bases not matched to a gene: 8. The CDR3 nucleotides are TGTGCTAGTGGTTTGGGTAAATTTACTAGCGGGAGCTACAATGAGCAGTTCTTC. This sequence encodes CASGLGKFTSGSYNEQFF.

The chain employs TRBV7-2 and TRBJ2-1; 7 positions match TRBD2. Trimming took 5 bases from V and 6 from J; bases not matched to a gene: 4. This CDR3 comprises 13 residues. CDR1 and CDR2 from the germline V gene are SGHTA and FQGNSA. CDR3 DNA: TGTGCCAGCAGCAACGGACTAGTCAATGAGCAGTTCTTC. This sequence encodes CASSNGLVNEQFF.

The V call is TRBV18, the J call TRBJ1-1; D gene unclear. V lost 6 bases and J 3 bases, leaving 20 bases between the germline ends. There are 16 residues in the CDR3. Germline V lookup: CDR1 KGHSH, CDR2 LQKENI. The CDR3 reads CASSPLLAGRDTEAFF. The CDR3 region has the DNA TGTGCCAGCTCGCCTCTACTGGCCGGGCGGGACACTGAAGCTTTCTTT.

The V call is TRBV27, the J call TRBJ2-1, with D perhaps TRBD2 (6 bases). Trimming stripped 6 bases from V and 0 bases from J, with 12 bases between. Germline lookup yields CDR1 MNHEY and CDR2 SMNVEV (reference sequence). The CDR3 extends over 15 amino acids. The DNA of the CDR3 is TGTGCCAGCAGATATGGGCGGGGCTCCTACAATGAGCAGTTCTTC. Amino acids: CASRYGRGSYNEQFF.

The rearrangement joins TRBV7-9 to TRBJ1-2; 9 bases are shared with TRBD1. Germline assignment: CDR1 SEHNR and CDR2 FQNEAQ (reference sequence). CDR3 size: 14 residues. Germline trimming cut 5 bases from V and 5 bases from J; bases unmatched to any gene: 6. The chain's CDR3 is CASSLAGQGYGYTF. The CDR3 nucleotides read TGTGCCAGCAGCCTTGCGGGACAGGGTTATGGCTACACCTTC.

This chain links TRBV15 with TRBJ1-1, with a weak D call TRBD1 (5 bases). The germline V gene encodes CDR1 LNHNV and CDR2 YYDKDF (reference sequence). The V end lost 2 bases, the J end lost 1 base, and 17 bases lay between the germline ends. The CDR3 loop spans 17 amino acids. DNA for the CDR3: TGTGCCACCAGCAGAACCGGGGATGCGGGGCCGAACACTGAAGCTTTCTTT. Protein sequence: CATSRTGDAGPNTEAFF.

V usage is TRBV4-2 and J usage is TRBJ2-7; 10 bases match TRBD2. The germline V gene encodes CDR1 LGHNA and CDR2 YNFKEQ. This CDR3 contains 15 residues. Unmatched junction bases numbered 4, after V lost 0 bases and J lost 5 bases. The DNA of the CDR3 is TGTGCCAGCAGCCAAGAGGATCTAGCGGGAGACGAGCAGTACTTC. Encoded protein: CASSQEDLAGDEQYF.

The V gene is TRBV7-9, the J gene TRBJ1-1; D unclear. CDR3 length: 16 residues. V was trimmed by 0 bases and J by 1 base, leaving 12 bases between them. Germline CDR1 and CDR2: SEHNR and FQNEAQ (reference sequence). CDR3 amino acids: CASSLALVVRNTEAFF. In DNA, the CDR3 is TGTGCCAGCAGCTTAGCGCTTGTAGTACGGAACACTGAAGCTTTCTTT.

On this clone: Sequence at one end of the junction differs from germline and may be a read error. This rearrangement joins TRBV19 to TRBJ1-1, with TRBD1 identical over 7 bases. This CDR3 has 14 amino acids. Germline values: CDR1 LNHDA, CDR2 SQIVND (reference sequence). The CDR3 loop is CASSLDRAGTEAFF. The DNA of the CDR3 is TGTGCCAGTAGTTTAGACAGGGCCGGCACTGAAGCTTTCTTT.

This chain links TRBV6-5 with TRBJ2-7; TRBD2 might be the D (6 bases). Trimming took 4 bases from V and 2 from J, leaving 12 bases between them. The CDR3 length is 14 residues. The germline gives CDR1 MNHEY, CDR2 SVGAGI. CDR3 in DNA: TGTGCCAGCAGTTTGGGGGGACCTGCCTACGAGCAGTACTTC. Translating it yields CASSLGGPAYEQYF.

The rearrangement links TRBV9 to TRBJ2-1; no clear D. Germline V CDR1 and CDR2: SGDLS, YYNGEE. V lost 0 bases and J 2 bases, leaving 9 bases between the germline ends. The CDR3 covers 15 residues. The CDR3 sequence is CASSVELATYNEQFF. CDR3 nucleotide sequence: TGTGCCAGCAGCGTAGAGTTAGCTACCTACAATGAGCAGTTCTTC.

The chain uses TRBV11-3 and TRBJ2-7; no clear D gene. This CDR3 has 12 amino acids. V shed 5 bases and J shed 4 bases, with 9 bases lying between them. Germline-derived CDR1 and CDR2 are SGHNT and YENEEA. CDR3 protein: CASSNNSYEQYF. CDR3 nucleotides: TGTGCCAGCAGCAACAACAGTTACGAGCAGTACTTC.

This rearrangement joins TRBV7-2 to TRBJ1-1; D unresolved. The germline V gene has CDR1 SGHTA and CDR2 FQGNSA. CDR3 length: 11 residues. V shed 6 bases and J shed 6 bases, with 8 bases lying between them. CDR3 DNA sequence: TGTGCCAGCAGACCGAGGGCTGAAGCTTTCTTT. Translation: CASRPRAEAFF.

V is TRBV27 and J is TRBJ2-1, with D perhaps matching TRBD2 (6 bases). The ends were cut back, 6 bases at V and 4 bases at J, with 22 bases in the middle. The CDR3 runs 17 residues. Germline values: CDR1 MNHEY, CDR2 SMNVEV (reference sequence). The CDR3 DNA reads TGTGCCAGCAGACCGACCTTAGCGGCCTTACCTTACAATGAGCAGTTCTTC. Amino acid sequence: CASRPTLAALPYNEQFF.

This sequence joins TRBV28 and TRBJ1-5, with D possibly being TRBD1 (5 bases). The germline CDR1 and CDR2 sequences are MDHEN and SYDVKM. The CDR3 extends over 16 amino acids. Trimming took off 5 bases at V and 2 bases at J, with 16 bases between the two ends. The CDR3 DNA sequence: TGTGCCAGCAGTGGTCCCCCGGGGGAGGGCAATCAGCCCCAGCATTTT. Its protein is CASSGPPGEGNQPQHF.